This T cell receptor (beta chain) was documented in a study of T-cell reconstitution after alpha-beta-depleted transplantation in children. This clonotype has a handful of counts. With 2 bases removed from V and 4 bases from J, the gap between germline ends came to 17 bases. The CDR3 contains 16 residues. Germline V lookup: CDR1 SGHRS, CDR2 YFSETQ. Unique molecular identifiers featured in how the TCRbeta library was prepared. From the PCR reads, TCRdb called clonotypes with MiXCR, one entry per CDR3 protein. The sample holds about 410,000 distinct CDR3 sequences; just over 20% are singletons and the top ten take over 3.5%.

J is TRBJ2-3 and V is TRBV5-1; possible D gene TRBD2, 5 bases. The receptor's source is a human donor who donated a stem cell graft to a child with acute myeloid leukemia. Source: PBMCs from the stem cell graft donor, taken from the stem cell graft. CDR3 bases: TGCGCCAGCAGCTTCACGAGTGGGAGTATGGCAGATACGCAGTATTTT. Its translation: CASSFTSGSMADTQYF.